A selection of T cell receptor beta chains follows, all from one sample in a study of cytomegalovirus exposure and HLA in healthy donors. Using immunoSEQ multiplex PCR, the repertoire was profiled, and TCRdb retains in-frame clones only, with some absent. This sample has roughly 120,000 clones; 70% to 85% occur once, and the top ten carry 9.5% to 13%. Sequencing was done on a sample of PBMCs. Receptors were obtained from a woman between 50 and 59 years old in good health and CMV-seropositive. CDR3s include the opening cysteine and the closing phenylalanine or tryptophan. D genes are given only for firm matches. The listing skips clone size in some rows; elsewhere it reads once, few, many or a size class.

TRBV11-2	-	TRBJ2-7	TRBD1	TGTGCCAGCAGCCCGCTGTCGGGACAGAAGACCTACGAGCAGTACTTC	CASSPLSGQKTYEQYF
TRBV10-3	once	TRBJ1-1	-	TGTGCCATCAGTGAGGCACTTAAGAACACTGAAGCTTTCTTT	CAISEALKNTEAFF
TRBV5-4	-	TRBJ2-5	-	TGTGCCAGCTCCACCGGGGATCAAGAGACCCAGTACTTC	CASSTGDQETQYF
TRBV27	-	TRBJ1-1	-	TGTGCCAGCAGTACGGAAAATCGGGGCACTGAAGCTTTCTTT	CASSTENRGTEAFF
TRBV10-3	-	TRBJ1-3	TRBD1	TGTGCCATCAGTGAGTCTATGGACCCCAGGGGGCCTGGAAACACCATATATTTT	CAISESMDPRGPGNTIYF
TRBV5-6	-	TRBJ1-2	TRBD1	TGTGCCAGCAGCTCCGAGACAGGGGCCTATGGCTACACCTTC	CASSSETGAYGYTF
TRBV18	-	TRBJ1-2	-	TGTGCCAGCTCACCGGGCAGGGAAGAAATCTATGGCTACACCTTC	CASSPGREEIYGYTF
TRBV5-1	few	TRBJ1-1	-	TGCGCCAGCAGCTTGGTGTGGGGGGGGAACACTGAAGCTTTCTTT	CASSLVWGGNTEAFF
TRBV27	-	TRBJ2-7	TRBD2	TGTGCCAGCAGTTTATCAACCGGGACTAGCGGATACGAGCAGTACTTC	CASSLSTGTSGYEQYF
TRBV19	-	TRBJ2-1	-	TGTGCCAGTACCAACCTCCGGGGCTCCTACAATGAGCAGTTCTTC	CASTNLRGSYNEQFF
TRBV6-6	-	TRBJ2-1	-	TGTGCCAGCAGTTACGGACTAGGGGGGAACAATGAGCAGTTCTTC	CASSYGLGGNNEQFF
TRBV4-1	-	TRBJ1-3	TRBD1	TGCGCCAGCAGCACCCCCGACAGGGAAACTGGAAACACCATATATTTT	CASSTPDRETGNTIYF
TRBV15	-	TRBJ1-5	-	TGTGCCACCAGCACAGGACAGACGCTTCGCAATCAGCCCCAGCATTTT	CATSTGQTLRNQPQHF
TRBV4-2	-	TRBJ2-1	TRBD2	TGTGCCAGCAGCCAAGCTCATAGCGGGGGGGGAAATGAGCAGTTCTTC	CASSQAHSGGGNEQFF
TRBV5-1	-	TRBJ2-5	-	TGCGCCAGCAGCTTGAGTCAGAAAAAAGAGACCCAGTACTTC	CASSLSQKKETQYF
TRBV28	-	TRBJ2-3	TRBD2	TGTGCCAGCGAAGGCGGGGGGGGCACAGATACGCAGTATTTT	CASEGGGGTDTQYF
TRBV18	-	TRBJ2-2	TRBD1	TGTGCCAGCTCACCAGGGACAGGGTACACCGGGGAGCTGTTTTTT	CASSPGTGYTGELFF
TRBV4-1	-	TRBJ1-3	-	TGCGCCAGCAGCCAAGTCGTACAAAAACTAGTATCCTTT	CASSQVVQKLVSF
TRBV27	-	TRBJ2-7	TRBD2	TGTGCCAGCACATGGGAGGCGGGAGCCTACGAGCAGTACTTC	CASTWEAGAYEQYF
TRBV5-6	-	TRBJ1-1	-	TGTGCCAGCAGCTTGTTCGGACAGTCCAACACTGAAGCTTTCTTT	CASSLFGQSNTEAFF
TRBV11-3	-	TRBJ2-3	-	TGTGCCAGCAGCTTATTGGCTAGCACAGATACGCAGTATTTT	CASSLLASTDTQYF
TRBV7-2	-	TRBJ2-5	TRBD2	TGTGCCAGCAGCTTAGTGACTAGCGGGAGAGAGACCCAGTACTTC	CASSLVTSGRETQYF
TRBV7-2	-	TRBJ2-7	TRBD2	TGTGCCAGCAGCTCCCCCGGGACTAGCGGGAGGGACTACGAGCAGTACTTC	CASSSPGTSGRDYEQYF
TRBV7-6	-	TRBJ1-1	-	TGTGCCAGCAGCTTAGGGGGGGTGACTGAAGCTTTCTTT	CASSLGGVTEAFF
TRBV7-2	once	TRBJ1-1	TRBD1	TGTGCCAGCAGCTCTCAGGGGGGTACGGCTGAAGCTTTCTTT	CASSSQGGTAEAFF
TRBV7-9	-	TRBJ2-7	TRBD1	TGTGCCAGCAGCACAGCGACAGGGAAAAACTACGAGCAGTACTTC	CASSTATGKNYEQYF
TRBV7-2	-	TRBJ1-1	TRBD1	TGTGCCAGCAGCGCACCCGGGACAGGGTACACTGAAGCTTTCTTT	CASSAPGTGYTEAFF
TRBV9	-	TRBJ2-3	-	TGTGCCAGCAGCGTAGGGGTAGCGACAACTACAGATACGCAGTATTTT	CASSVGVATTTDTQYF
TRBV5-1	-	TRBJ1-2	-	TGCGCCAGCAGCTTGGGTCAGGGCCTTTCCAGTGGCTACACCTTC	CASSLGQGLSSGYTF
TRBV5-1	-	TRBJ1-5	TRBD1	TGCGCCAGCAGCTTGGAGGGGACAGCTAATCAGCCCCAGCATTTT	CASSLEGTANQPQHF
TRBV7-2	once	TRBJ2-7	-	TGTGCCAGCAGCCCGCAGGGTAGCTCCTACGAGCAGTACTTC	CASSPQGSSYEQYF
TRBV5-1	once	TRBJ1-2	TRBD1	TGCGCCAGCAGCTTGGTAGGACAGGATCGGGGCTACACCTTC	CASSLVGQDRGYTF
TRBV20-1	-	TRBJ2-2	-	TGCAGTGCTAGCTTCGGGGGGGAGCTGTTTTTT	CSASFGGELFF
TRBV7-6	-	TRBJ1-1	-	TGTGCCAGCAGCTTAGAGCAGTCACGAGCGACTGAAGCTTTCTTT	CASSLEQSRATEAFF
TRBV9	-	TRBJ2-5	-	TGTGCCAGCAGCGCATTCGGGGGGCCTGGGGAGACCCAGTACTTC	CASSAFGGPGETQYF
TRBV10-3	-	TRBJ2-5	TRBD2	TGTGCCATCAGGGAGCGGGGGGGCTCCCCCGAGACCCAGTACTTC	CAIRERGGSPETQYF
TRBV15	-	TRBJ1-3	-	TGTGCCACCAGCAGAGACAGGGCCGGGGGTAACACCATATATTTT	CATSRDRAGGNTIYF
TRBV5-6	-	TRBJ1-2	TRBD1	TGTGCCAGCAGTTCCGGGACAGTTAACTATGGCTACACCTTC	CASSSGTVNYGYTF
TRBV28	-	TRBJ1-1	-	TGTGCCAGCAGTTCAGGAATGACTGAAGCTTTCTTT	CASSSGMTEAFF
TRBV30	few	TRBJ2-5	TRBD1	TGTGCCTGGAGCCGTGGGACAGAGCAAGAGACCCAGTACTTC	CAWSRGTEQETQYF
TRBV2	few	TRBJ2-7	TRBD2	TGTGCCAGCAGACTAGCGGCTACGACCTACGAGCAGTACTTC	CASRLAATTYEQYF